A single sample gave rise to the 27 T cell receptor beta chains below, sequenced in a study of blood T cell repertoires in COVID-19. Data came from immunoSEQ multiplex PCR; TCRdb stores just in-frame clones and leaves some out. The sample contains about 100,000 clones, about 89% of which appear only once. Sequences were obtained from peripheral blood. The receptors derive from a man aged 50 or older with acute or convalescent COVID-19.

CDR3 sequence reads: CASSLASRVNTEAFF. Written as DNA, the CDR3 is TGCGCCAGCAGCTTGGCTTCCAGGGTGAACACTGAAGCTTTCTTT. The chain joins TRBV5-1 to TRBJ1-1, with D perhaps matching TRBD1 (5 bases). The germline gives CDR1 SGHRS, CDR2 YFSETQ. CDR3 length equals 15 residues. V shed 0 bases and J shed 0 bases, with 9 bases lying between them. Looking up the rest from reference TRBV5-1 and TRBJ1-1 gives the full variable domain: KAGVTQTPRYLIKTRGQQVTLSCSPISGHRSVSWYQQTPGQGLQFLFEYFSETQRNKGNFPGRFSGRQFSNSRSEMNVSTLELGDSALYLCASSLASRVNTEAFFGQGTRLTVV.

The V call is TRBV28, the J call TRBJ1-5; 7 bases align to TRBD1. The CDR3 contains 14 residues. V lost 4 bases and J lost 6; bases outside the gene matches: 6. Per the germline V gene, CDR1 is MDHEN and CDR2 is SYDVKM. CDR3 protein: CASSSTGTFQPQHF. CDR3 nucleotides: TGTGCCAGCAGTTCGACAGGGACGTTTCAGCCCCAGCATTTT.

This clone appeared a single time. The V and J genes are TRBV3-1 (or the pseudogene TRBV3-2) and TRBJ1-2; 7 bases are a match to TRBD1. Looked up from germline, CDR1 is LGHDT and CDR2 is YNNKEL (reference sequence). The CDR3 runs to 17 residues. The ends lost 1 base at V and 2 bases at J; junction bases unmatched: 10. Here the CDR3 reads CASSQGDSYPSNYGYTF. In DNA, the CDR3 is TGTGCCAGCAGCCAAGGGGACAGCTACCCTTCCAACTATGGCTACACCTTC.

The chain has TRBV6-1 and TRBJ2-1; 12 bases are a match to TRBD2. J lost 6 bases, V lost 2 bases, and 8 bases had no gene match. The germline CDR1 and CDR2 sequences are MNHNS and SASEGT. The CDR3 totals 17 residues. The CDR3 DNA follows: TGTGCCAGCAGTGAATCCTTGACTAGCGGGGGTTTCAATGAGCAGTTCTTC. Encoded protein: CASSESLTSGGFNEQFF.

This sequence joins TRBV7-3 and TRBJ2-7; a possible D gene is TRBD2 (6 bases). V was shortened by 3 bases and J by 2 bases, with 14 bases between the two germline ends. CDR3 length equals 15 residues. The germline V gene encodes CDR1 SGHTA and CDR2 FQGTGA. The CDR3, as DNA: TGTGCCAGCAGCTTCTTGCCGGGGGTTACCTACGAGCAGTACTTC. Translation: CASSFLPGVTYEQYF. Filled out from reference TRBV7-3 and TRBJ2-7, the complete variable domain reads GAGVSQTPSNKVTEKGKYVELRCDPISGHTALYWYRQSLGQGPEFLIYFQGTGAADDSGLPNDRFFAVRPEGSVSTLKIQRTERGDSAVYLCASSFLPGVTYEQYFGPGTRLTVT.

The chain uses TRBV28 and TRBJ1-2; TRBD1 matches at 7 bases. Germline CDR1 is MDHEN and CDR2 is SYDVKM. V was pared by 2 bases and J by 0 bases, with 6 bases of the junction left unmatched. The CDR3 covers 16 residues. The CDR3, as DNA: TGTGCCAGCAGTTTAAACCACAGGGGAGCTAACTATGGCTACACCTTC. It is translated as CASSLNHRGANYGYTF.

The genes are TRBV5-8 and TRBJ1-2; TRBD1 aligns across 8 bases. Germline V gene data show CDR1 as SGHTS and CDR2 as YDEGEE. Losses at the gene ends were 4 bases for V and 5 bases for J; bases not matched to a gene: 7. The CDR3 sequence is 14 residues long. The CDR3 DNA is TGTGCCAGCAGCCCCAACACAGGGGGGTATGGCTACACCTTC. This encodes CASSPNTGGYGYTF. The whole variable domain, filled in from reference TRBV5-8 and TRBJ1-2, reads EAGVTQSPTHLIKTRGQQATLRCSPISGHTSVYWYQQALGLGLQFLLWYDEGEERNRGNFPPRFSGRQFPNYSSELNVNALELEDSALYLCASSPNTGGYGYTFGSGTRLTVV.

This clone has more than one count but fewer than ten. V is TRBV5-1 and J is TRBJ1-6, with 7 bases matching TRBD1. V was pared by 4 bases and J by 10 bases, with 14 bases of the junction left unmatched. In germline, CDR1 is SGHRS, CDR2 YFSETQ. The CDR3 has 16 amino acids. This CDR3 is CASSETGIWARSPLHF. In DNA, the CDR3 is TGCGCCAGCAGCGAGACAGGGATATGGGCGAGGTCACCCCTCCACTTT.

The table lists this clone with a few counts. This chain links TRBV19 with TRBJ1-2; 9 bases map to TRBD1. The CDR3 sequence is 13 residues long. Losses at the gene ends were 6 bases for V and 7 bases for J; bases not matched to a gene: 6. CDR1 is LNHDA, CDR2 SQIVND, per germline (reference sequence). The CDR3 coding sequence is TGTGCCAGTAGCTTACAGGGGGCACTTGGCTACACCTTC. It codes for CASSLQGALGYTF.

This clone was recorded only once. The chain recombines TRBV4-3 with TRBJ1-6, with 9 bases matching TRBD1. The germline gives CDR1 LGHNA, CDR2 YSLEER. The CDR3 covers 14 residues. The J segment lost 9 bases and the V segment lost 0 bases, leaving 0 bases of the junction unmatched. CDR3 bases: TGCGCCAGCAGCCAAGAGGACAGGGGTTCACCCCTCCACTTT. It codes for CASSQEDRGSPLHF.

The chain's CDR3 is CASSQVPGQGGIMNTEAFF. CDR3 DNA sequence: TGTGCCAGCAGCCAAGTACCGGGACAGGGGGGTATAATGAACACTGAAGCTTTCTTT. V usage is TRBV3-1 (or the pseudogene TRBV3-2) and J usage is TRBJ1-1, with 11 bases matching TRBD1. Looked up from germline, CDR1 is LGHDT and CDR2 is YNNKEL (reference sequence). The CDR3 length is 19 residues. V was clipped by 1 base and J by 0 bases; unmatched bases: 10.

The chain couples TRBV3-1 (or the pseudogene TRBV3-2) to TRBJ1-5, with D perhaps matching TRBD1 (5 bases). Trimming removed 8 bases at V and 3 bases at J, with 11 bases between. The CDR3 extends over 13 amino acids. Germline assignment: CDR1 LGHDT and CDR2 YNNKEL (reference sequence). For the CDR3, the DNA is TGTGCCAGCGCGGGACCGAACAATCAGCCCCAGCATTTT. Translation: CASAGPNNQPQHF.

Only one count was recorded for this clone. V gene TRBV6-5 combines with J gene TRBJ2-7; D is perhaps TRBD2 (5 bases). V was cut by 2 bases and J by 5 bases, with 13 bases left in between. Germline V lookup: CDR1 MNHEY, CDR2 SVGAGI. The CDR3 is 14 amino acids. CDR3 sequence reads: CASSYTGIPDEQYF. The CDR3 DNA sequence: TGTGCCAGCAGTTACACGGGAATCCCGGACGAGCAGTACTTC.

The V call is TRBV19, the J call TRBJ1-5; no clear D gene. V lost 4 bases to trimming and J lost 6 bases, with 10 bases between them. Germline V gives CDR1 LNHDA, CDR2 SQIVND (reference sequence). The CDR3 is 13 amino acids. The CDR3 DNA reads TGTGCCAGTAGTACCACTCAATCTCAGCCCCAGCATTTT. Translation gives CASSTTQSQPQHF. The entire variable domain, with the rest obtained from reference TRBV19 and TRBJ1-5, is as follows: DGGITQSPKYLFRKEGQNVTLSCEQNLNHDAMYWYRQDPGQGLRLIYYSQIVNDFQKGDIAEGYSVSREKKESFPLTVTSAQKNPTAFYLCASSTTQSQPQHFGDGTRLSIL.

This chain connects TRBV11-2 to TRBJ1-1; tentatively, D is TRBD1 (5 bases). With 1 base removed from V and 4 bases from J, the gap between germline ends came to 13 bases. CDR1 and CDR2 (germline): SGHAT, FQNNGV. The CDR3 loop spans 15 amino acids. The CDR3 protein is CASSLGRTGGTEAFF. CDR3 in DNA: TGTGCCAGCAGCTTAGGCAGGACCGGGGGCACTGAAGCTTTCTTT. The full variable domain, in which reference TRBV11-2 and TRBJ1-1 provide the parts outside the CDR3, is EAGVAQSPRYKIIEKRQSVAFWCNPISGHATLYWYQQILGQGPKLLIQFQNNGVVDDSQLPKDRFSAERLKGVDSTLKIQPAKLEDSAVYLCASSLGRTGGTEAFFGQGTRLTVV.

The count of this clone is one. The chain combines TRBV10-3 with TRBJ2-7; D might be TRBD2 (6 bases). Germline lookup yields CDR1 ENHRY and CDR2 SYGVKD. Trimming stripped 7 bases from V and 2 bases from J, with 15 bases between. The CDR3 runs 14 residues. CDR3 sequence: CAITRGTPPYEQYF. As DNA, the CDR3 is TGTGCCATCACCCGGGGGACCCCTCCCTACGAGCAGTACTTC.

This clone was counted once. V usage is TRBV4-2 and J usage is TRBJ1-1; 7 nucleotides align to TRBD1. Germline assignment: CDR1 LGHNA and CDR2 YNFKEQ. After removal of 4 bases from V and 1 base from J, the junction contained 3 bases not matched to a gene. This CDR3 has 14 residues. The CDR3 bases are TGTGCCAGCAGCCCGACAGGGCGGAACACTGAAGCTTTCTTT. Its protein is CASSPTGRNTEAFF.

The genes are TRBV9 and TRBJ1-2; D unresolved. Germline loops: CDR1 SGDLS, CDR2 YYNGEE. V was trimmed by 0 bases and J by 8 bases, leaving 11 bases between them. CDR3 size: 13 residues. The CDR3 region is CASSVDEGSGYTF. CDR3 nucleotide sequence: TGTGCCAGCAGCGTAGATGAAGGGAGCGGCTACACCTTC.

The chain combines TRBV6-5 with TRBJ2-1; a possible D gene is TRBD2 (7 bases). Trimming left V 2 bases short and J 12 bases short, with 17 bases between. The length of the CDR3 is 14 residues. Germline values: CDR1 MNHEY, CDR2 SVGAGI. This chain's CDR3 is CASSYGGALDGQFF. The CDR3 nucleotides are TGTGCCAGCAGTTACGGGGGGGCCCTAGATGGGCAGTTCTTC.

The chain carries TRBV14 and TRBJ2-7; D unresolved. This CDR3 spans 14 amino acids. Germline lookup yields CDR1 SGHDN and CDR2 FVKESK. V shed 2 bases and J shed 2 bases, with 10 bases lying between them. CDR3 coding DNA: TGTGCCAGCAGCCAACAGTTGGGCGCCTACGAGCAGTACTTC. The encoded protein is CASSQQLGAYEQYF.

V gene TRBV9 combines with J gene TRBJ1-1, with 9 nucleotides matching TRBD1. Trimming at V came to 4 bases and at J to 1 base, leaving 5 bases not matched to a gene. Germline CDR1 is SGDLS and CDR2 is YYNGEE. The CDR3 runs 15 residues. The CDR3 protein is CASSPGTGRNTEAFF. CDR3 coding DNA: TGTGCCAGCAGCCCTGGGACAGGGCGGAACACTGAAGCTTTCTTT.

The chain employs TRBV10-2 and TRBJ2-3; tentatively, D is TRBD1 (6 bases). This CDR3 is 13 amino acids long. V shed 2 bases and J shed 4 bases, with 7 bases lying between them. Germline V lookup: CDR1 WSHSY, CDR2 SAAADI. The CDR3 region has the DNA TGCGCCAGCAGTGAGGGGGGCGCAGATACGCAGTATTTT. It translates to CASSEGGADTQYF.

The V call is TRBV11-3, the J call TRBJ2-2; 7 bases map to TRBD2. Germline V gene sequence: CDR1 SGHNT, CDR2 YENEEA. V lost 5 bases and J lost 6; bases outside the gene matches: 6. CDR3 length equals 14 residues. CDR3 bases: TGTGCCAGCAGCGCCAGCGGGGCCTCCGGGGAGCTGTTTTTT. Its protein is CASSASGASGELFF.

This chain connects TRBV10-1 to TRBJ2-1; TRBD2 is a possible D gene (5 bases). The CDR3 has 13 residues. Germline V gene sequence: CDR1 WNHNN, CDR2 SYGVQD (reference sequence). V lost 4 bases, J lost 9 bases, and 13 bases lay in between. CDR3 DNA: TGCGCCAGCAGTGCCCAGCCGGGGATTGAGCAGTTCTTC. It yields the protein CASSAQPGIEQFF.

The V and J genes are TRBV19 and TRBJ2-3; no firm D call. Per germline, CDR1 LNHDA and CDR2 SQIVND (reference sequence). Trimming took off 3 bases at V and 0 bases at J, with 10 bases between the two ends. The CDR3 totals 15 residues. The CDR3: CASSIRKTSTDTQYF. CDR3 sequence (DNA): TGTGCCAGTAGTATCCGGAAGACTAGCACAGATACGCAGTATTTT.

The V gene is TRBV10-3, the J gene TRBJ2-5; D perhaps matches TRBD2 (6 bases). There are 14 residues in the CDR3. Trimming pared 2 bases from V and 4 bases from J, leaving 11 bases between. Germline CDR1 and CDR2: ENHRY and SYGVKD. Here the CDR3 DNA reads TGTGCCATCAGTGAGACCTCCGGGGGAGAGACCCAGTACTTC. It specifies CAISETSGGETQYF.

The chain is built from TRBV19 and TRBJ1-4; tentative D call: TRBD1 (5 bases). Per germline, CDR1 LNHDA and CDR2 SQIVND (reference sequence). The V and J ends lost 10 bases and 6 bases respectively, with 21 bases between them. The CDR3 sequence is 15 residues long. CDR3 bases: TGTGCCACCAATTCCGTGGGGGGTGGGGATGAAAAACTGTTTTTT. It yields the protein CATNSVGGGDEKLFF.